Described below is a single T cell receptor beta chain sequence and its context. Clones were read by immunoSEQ multiplex PCR, and TCRdb kept only the in-frame ones, dropping some. The repertoire holds tens of thousands of clones, with around four fifths as singletons. The record originates from a study of control samples from healthy donors and cancer patients. Trimming removed 3 bases from V and 4 bases from J, with 6 bases in between. The germline V gene encodes CDR1 GTSNPN and CDR2 SVGIG (reference sequence). The CDR3 has 11 residues. The source of this sequence is a man aged 30 to 39 in good health. Input material: blood. The chain joins TRBV30 to TRBJ1-2, with D unclear. Here the CDR3 DNA reads TGTGCCTGGAGCAACGTCTATGGCTACACCTTC. It specifies CAWSNVYGYTF.